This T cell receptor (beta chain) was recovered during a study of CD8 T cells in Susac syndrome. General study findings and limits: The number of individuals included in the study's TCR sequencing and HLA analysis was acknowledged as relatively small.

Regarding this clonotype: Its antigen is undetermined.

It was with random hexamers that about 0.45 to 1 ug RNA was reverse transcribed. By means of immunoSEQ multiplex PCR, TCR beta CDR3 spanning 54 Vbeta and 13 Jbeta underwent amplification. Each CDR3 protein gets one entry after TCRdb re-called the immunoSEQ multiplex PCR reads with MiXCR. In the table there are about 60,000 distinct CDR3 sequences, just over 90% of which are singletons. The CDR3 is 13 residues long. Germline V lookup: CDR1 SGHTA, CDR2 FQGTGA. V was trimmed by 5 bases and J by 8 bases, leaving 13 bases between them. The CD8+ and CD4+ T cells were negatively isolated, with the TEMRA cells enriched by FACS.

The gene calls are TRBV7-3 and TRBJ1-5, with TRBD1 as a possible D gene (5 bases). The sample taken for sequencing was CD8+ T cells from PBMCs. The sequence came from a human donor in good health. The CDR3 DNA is TGTGCCAGCAGCCGCAACCCCAGGGAGCCCCAGCATTTT. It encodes CASSRNPREPQHF.